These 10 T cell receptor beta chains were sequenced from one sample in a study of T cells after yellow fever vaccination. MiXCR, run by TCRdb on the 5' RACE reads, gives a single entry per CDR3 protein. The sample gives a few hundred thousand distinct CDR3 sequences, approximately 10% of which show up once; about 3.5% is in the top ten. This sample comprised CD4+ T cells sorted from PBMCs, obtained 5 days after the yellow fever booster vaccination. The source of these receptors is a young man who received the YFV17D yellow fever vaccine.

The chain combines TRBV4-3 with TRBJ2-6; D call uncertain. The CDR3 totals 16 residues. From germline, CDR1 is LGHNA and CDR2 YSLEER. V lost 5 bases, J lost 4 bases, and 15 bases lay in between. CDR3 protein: CASSENQATGANVLTF. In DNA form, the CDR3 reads TGCGCCAGCAGCGAAAACCAGGCAACAGGGGCCAACGTCCTGACTTTC.

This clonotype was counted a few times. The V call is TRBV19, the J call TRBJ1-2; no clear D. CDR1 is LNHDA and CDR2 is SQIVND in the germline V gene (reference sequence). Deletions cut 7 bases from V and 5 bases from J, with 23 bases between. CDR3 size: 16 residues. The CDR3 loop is CASTVRTNGLGYGYTF. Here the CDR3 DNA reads TGTGCCAGTACCGTTAGAACCAACGGCCTTGGGTATGGCTACACCTTC.

The CDR3 here is CASSLTGPGNQPQHF. The CDR3, as DNA: TGTGCCAGCAGCTTGACAGGGCCTGGCAATCAGCCCCAGCATTTT. The gene calls are TRBV7-2 and TRBJ1-5; 7 bases map to TRBD1. The CDR3 runs 15 residues. CDR1 SGHTA and CDR2 FQGNSA come from the germline V gene. V shed 3 bases, J shed 2 bases, and the junction held 4 bases outside the gene matches.

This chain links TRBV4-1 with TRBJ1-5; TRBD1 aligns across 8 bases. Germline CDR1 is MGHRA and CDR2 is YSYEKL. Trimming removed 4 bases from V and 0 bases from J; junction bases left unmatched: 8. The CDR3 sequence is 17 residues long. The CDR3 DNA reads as TGCGCCAGCAGCCCCCGGCAGGGGGCGAATAGCAATCAGCCCCAGCATTTT. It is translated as CASSPRQGANSNQPQHF.

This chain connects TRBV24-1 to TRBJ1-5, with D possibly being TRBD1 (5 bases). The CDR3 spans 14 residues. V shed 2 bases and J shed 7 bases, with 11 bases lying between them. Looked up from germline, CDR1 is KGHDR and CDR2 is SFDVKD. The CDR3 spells CATSDYSGTQPQHF. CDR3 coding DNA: TGTGCCACCAGTGATTATTCAGGGACCCAGCCCCAGCATTTT.

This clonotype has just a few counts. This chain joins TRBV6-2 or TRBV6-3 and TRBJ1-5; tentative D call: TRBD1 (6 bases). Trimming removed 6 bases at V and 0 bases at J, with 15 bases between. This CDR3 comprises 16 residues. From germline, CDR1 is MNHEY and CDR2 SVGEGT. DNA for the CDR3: TGTGCCAGCAGCGCCGGGACACCTTATAGCAATCAGCCCCAGCATTTT. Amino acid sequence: CASSAGTPYSNQPQHF.

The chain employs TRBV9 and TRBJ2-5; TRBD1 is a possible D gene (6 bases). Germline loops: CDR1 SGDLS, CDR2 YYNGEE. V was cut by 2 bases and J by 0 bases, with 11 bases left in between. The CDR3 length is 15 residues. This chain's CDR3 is CASSVGHLYQETQYF. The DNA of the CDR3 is TGTGCCAGCAGCGTGGGACACCTGTACCAAGAGACCCAGTACTTC.

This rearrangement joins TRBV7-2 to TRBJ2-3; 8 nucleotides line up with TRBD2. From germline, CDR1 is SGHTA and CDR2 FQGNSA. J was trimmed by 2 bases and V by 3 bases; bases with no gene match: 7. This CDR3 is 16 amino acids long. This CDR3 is CASSFGGGRPTDTQYF. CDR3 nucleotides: TGTGCCAGCAGCTTCGGCGGGGGGCGCCCCACAGATACGCAGTATTTT.

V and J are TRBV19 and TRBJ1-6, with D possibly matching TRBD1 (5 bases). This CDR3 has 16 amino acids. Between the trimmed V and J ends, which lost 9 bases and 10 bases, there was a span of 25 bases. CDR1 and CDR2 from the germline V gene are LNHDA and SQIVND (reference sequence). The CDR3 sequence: CARSLGGDGLVSPLHF. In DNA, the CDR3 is TGTGCCAGAAGTCTGGGAGGGGACGGATTAGTCTCACCCCTCCACTTT.

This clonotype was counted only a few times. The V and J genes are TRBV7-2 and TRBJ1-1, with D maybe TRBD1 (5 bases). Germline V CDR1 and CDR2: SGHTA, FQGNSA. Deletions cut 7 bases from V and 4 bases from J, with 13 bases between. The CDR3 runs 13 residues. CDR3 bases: TGTGCCAGCACCCAGTGGGGGGTCACTGAAGCTTTCTTT. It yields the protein CASTQWGVTEAFF.